This TCR beta chain was retrieved from a study of human T cells and chemical hapten exposure. Study-level background: 2% DPC was applied to approximately 2 cm by approximately 2 cm of upper inner arm skin for sensitization. Alopecia areata, totalis or universalis was found in mostly female patients.

As the library was built, unique molecular identifiers were attached to individual cDNA molecules. In the authors' workflow: Sample TCR counts, which ranged from about 20,000 to 700,000, had a median of approximately 100,000. TCRdb re-derived calls from the RACE reads in MiXCR, one entry per CDR3 protein. The authors' filters were not applied to this entry. The sample contains over 95,000 distinct CDR3 sequences, around an eighth of which appear only once. The table lists this clonotype with a few counts. The CDR3 extends over 12 amino acids. Trimming shortened V by 2 bases and J by 3 bases, and 8 bases separated the two germline ends. Germline CDR1 reads DFQATT; CDR2 reads SNEGSKA (reference sequence). Time point specified: patch test 1, 2 weeks after DPC sensitization. Treatment noted: therapeutic diphenylcyclopropenone sensitization with weekly scalp DPC.

V gene TRBV20-1 combines with J gene TRBJ2-7; D possibly corresponds to TRBD2 (6 bases). This receptor was identified in a woman aged 40 to 50 with alopecia areata. Some clones in this sample may be carry-over from other donors' samples. Here the sequenced sample was whole blood, taken in connection with sensitization to the hapten diphenylcyclopropenone (DPC). The CDR3 nucleotides are TGCAGTGCTAGAAACGGGGGCTACGAGCAGTACTTC. It is translated as CSARNGGYEQYF.